Below are 21 T cell receptor beta chains sequenced from a single sample in a study of T cells after yellow fever vaccination. TCRdb independently ran MiXCR on the 5' RACE reads; one entry per CDR3 protein. The table shows 250,000 or so distinct CDR3 sequences, with 5.5% to 8.5% occurring only once. The source was CD4+ T cells sorted from PBMCs, collected on the day of the yellow fever booster vaccination. Receptors were obtained from a man between 25 and 39 years old who received the YFV17D yellow fever vaccine.

Comments on this clonotype: This may be a read error: a much more frequent sequence differs by one nucleotide. The chain is built from TRBV5-1 and TRBJ2-2, with D possibly being TRBD2 (6 bases). The CDR3 runs 16 residues. Germline lookup yields CDR1 SGHRS and CDR2 YFSETQ. CDR3 nucleotide sequence: TGCGCCAGCAGCTTTTTTCCGGGAGAAGAGAACGGGGAGCTGATTTTT. Residues: CASSFFPGEENGELIF.

This clonotype was counted only a few times. The V call is TRBV30, the J call TRBJ2-3, with D perhaps TRBD1 (6 bases). CDR3 length equals 14 residues. The V gene lost 3 bases and the J gene lost 0 bases, with 10 bases spanning the gap. Germline V CDR1 and CDR2: GTSNPN, SVGIG (reference sequence). This CDR3 reads CAWRTQGSTDTQYF. The CDR3 DNA is TGTGCCTGGAGGACACAGGGTAGCACAGATACGCAGTATTTT. Full variable domain (outside the CDR3, taken from reference TRBV30 and TRBJ2-3): SQTIHQWPATLVQPVGSPLSLECTVEGTSNPNLYWYRQAAGRGLQLLFYSVGIGQISSEVPQNLSASRPQDRQFILSSKKLLLSDSGFYLCAWRTQGSTDTQYFGPGTRLTVL.

The chain has TRBV11-2 and TRBJ1-2; TRBD1 might be the D (6 bases). The CDR3 consists of 11 residues. V lost 7 bases to trimming and J lost 7 bases, with 10 bases between them. CDR1 is SGHAT, CDR2 FQNNGV, per germline. Here the CDR3 reads CASTRQVGYTF. In nucleotides, the CDR3 is TGTGCCAGCACTAGACAGGTTGGCTACACCTTC.

This clonotype appeared a few times. The V and J genes are TRBV12-3 or TRBV12-4 and TRBJ1-1, with 7 bases that match TRBD1. This CDR3 has 17 amino acids. J gave up 11 bases and V 6 bases, and 24 bases lay outside the gene matches. CDR3 region: CASSEGQYPLESGKAFF. The CDR3 nucleotides are TGTGCCAGCAGCGAGGGACAGTATCCACTGGAAAGTGGTAAGGCTTTCTTT.

This clonotype was counted only a few times. The chain uses TRBV30 and TRBJ2-2; 8 bases line up with TRBD1. CDR3 length: 15 amino acids. Per the germline V gene, CDR1 is GTSNPN and CDR2 is SVGIG (reference sequence). The J segment lost 4 bases and the V segment lost 3 bases, leaving 7 bases of the junction unmatched. The CDR3 DNA sequence: TGTGCCTGGAGCGCGACAGGGGTTGGCACCGGGGAGCTGTTTTTT. Its translation is CAWSATGVGTGELFF.

The V gene is TRBV19, the J gene TRBJ1-5; 9 nucleotides match TRBD1. This CDR3 contains 14 residues. Germline CDR1 and CDR2: LNHDA and SQIVND (reference sequence). Unmatched junction bases numbered 4, after V lost 6 bases and J lost 4 bases. The CDR3 DNA sequence: TGTGCCAGTAGACTTGGACAGGGGAATCAGCCCCAGCATTTT. Its translation: CASRLGQGNQPQHF.

The chain employs TRBV4-3 and TRBJ1-5; D is uncertain. V gave up 0 bases and J gave up 1 base, with 13 bases separating them. CDR1 and CDR2 from the germline V gene are LGHNA and YSLEER. The length of the CDR3 is 17 residues. CDR3 region: CASSQEMIPGSNQPQHF. The DNA of the CDR3 is TGCGCCAGCAGCCAAGAAATGATCCCTGGAAGCAATCAGCCCCAGCATTTT.

This clonotype has more than one count but fewer than ten. The rearrangement joins TRBV5-4 to TRBJ2-3; D unresolved. Trimming stripped 1 base from V and 6 bases from J, with 9 bases between. This CDR3 is built from 13 residues. Per germline, CDR1 SGHNT and CDR2 YYREEE (reference sequence). For the CDR3, the DNA is TGTGCCAGCAGCTTGAATAGTCCCGATACGCAGTATTTT. Protein product: CASSLNSPDTQYF.

V and J are TRBV7-2 and TRBJ2-3, with D perhaps TRBD1 (6 bases). Germline V gene lookup returns CDR1 SGHTA and CDR2 FQGNSA. This CDR3 region has 17 residues. V lost 1 base to trimming and J lost 6 bases, with 20 bases between them. The chain's CDR3 is CASSLVGGAVAWDTQYF. CDR3 nucleotides: TGTGCCAGCAGCTTAGTAGGGGGTGCGGTAGCCTGGGATACGCAGTATTTT.

This clonotype was seen only a few times. This CDR3 reads CSARGGGPKNEQFF. Written as DNA, the CDR3 is TGCAGTGCTAGAGGGGGAGGGCCCAAAAATGAGCAGTTCTTC. V is TRBV20-1 and J is TRBJ2-1, with 7 nucleotides matching TRBD2. Germline CDR1 is DFQATT and CDR2 is SNEGSKA (reference sequence). This CDR3 spans 14 amino acids. After removal of 1 base from V and 7 bases from J, the junction contained 7 bases not matched to a gene.

This chain uses TRBV5-6 with TRBJ2-7; 7 nucleotides line up with TRBD1. Germline CDR1 and CDR2: SGHDT and YYEEEE. Trimming at V came to 2 bases and at J to 0 bases, leaving 5 bases not matched to a gene. CDR3 length equals 15 residues. CDR3 in amino acids: CASSFDAGGSYEQYF. In DNA, the CDR3 is TGTGCCAGCAGCTTTGACGCAGGGGGCTCCTACGAGCAGTACTTC. The variable domain in full, with the rest retrieved from reference TRBV5-6 and TRBJ2-7, is DAGVTQSPTHLIKTRGQQVTLRCSPKSGHDTVSWYQQALGQGPQFIFQYYEEEERQRGNFPDRFSGHQFPNYSSELNVNALLLGDSALYLCASSFDAGGSYEQYFGPGTRLTVT.

This clonotype was detected many times. The CDR3 sequence: CASTVGAASYEQYF. DNA for the CDR3: TGTGCCAGTACTGTCGGGGCAGCTTCCTACGAGCAGTACTTC. The chain uses TRBV7-9 and TRBJ2-7, with D perhaps assigned TRBD1 or TRBD2 (5 bases each). Per germline, CDR1 SEHNR and CDR2 FQNEAQ (reference sequence). The CDR3 has 14 amino acids. V lost 9 bases to trimming and J lost 1 base, with 16 bases between them.

The V and J genes are TRBV7-9 and TRBJ2-7; D not certain. V lost 1 base, J lost 0 bases, and 10 bases lay in between. The CDR3 is made up of 15 amino acids. Germline V gene sequence: CDR1 SEHNR, CDR2 FQNEAQ (reference sequence). The CDR3 coding sequence is TGTGCCAGCAGCTTAGGGGCAAGGAGCTCCTACGAGCAGTACTTC. Translated, it gives CASSLGARSSYEQYF.

This clonotype was detected many times. The V and J genes are TRBV5-1 and TRBJ1-2; D is undetermined. The V end lost 7 bases, the J end lost 0 bases, and 10 bases lay between the germline ends. The germline gives CDR1 SGHRS, CDR2 YFSETQ. This CDR3 has 13 amino acids. The CDR3, as DNA: TGCGCCAGCGCGGACGGAGCTAACTATGGCTACACCTTC. Residues: CASADGANYGYTF.

The V and J genes are TRBV4-3 and TRBJ2-7; D might be TRBD1 (5 bases). The V and J ends lost 4 bases and 5 bases respectively, with 18 bases between them. This CDR3 spans 15 amino acids. In germline, CDR1 is LGHNA, CDR2 YSLEER. The CDR3 region has the DNA TGCGCCAGCAGCCGAGAAGGACACCCCCCCCACGAGCAGTACTTC. This encodes CASSREGHPPHEQYF.

This clonotype was seen repeatedly, ten times or more. The chain is built from TRBV28 and TRBJ2-3; 7 bases match TRBD1. This CDR3 has 13 residues. J was trimmed by 6 bases and V by 4 bases; bases with no gene match: 4. Looked up from germline, CDR1 is MDHEN and CDR2 is SYDVKM. CDR3 nucleotide sequence: TGTGCCAGCAGTTCAGGGGGAAAGGATACGCAGTATTTT. It codes for CASSSGGKDTQYF.

This clonotype was picked up a small number of times. The CDR3 coding sequence is TGTGCCAGTAGCCTCATGACAGGGATAAACACCATATATTTT. Protein: CASSLMTGINTIYF. V gene TRBV19 combines with J gene TRBJ1-3; 7 positions match TRBD1. Germline lookup yields CDR1 LNHDA and CDR2 SQIVND (reference sequence). V shed 6 bases and J 6 bases; nucleotides not matched to a gene: 8. This CDR3 comprises 14 residues.

The genes are TRBV3-1 and TRBJ2-3; no firm D call. Germline CDR1 is LGHDT and CDR2 is YNNKEL (reference sequence). Trimming pared 0 bases from V and 6 bases from J, leaving 10 bases between. CDR3 length equals 14 residues. The CDR3 DNA is TGTGCCAGCAGCCAAGAGGGGTCTAGGGATACGCAGTATTTT. The encoded protein is CASSQEGSRDTQYF.

This clonotype has ten or more counts. The V gene is TRBV7-3, the J gene TRBJ2-7, with 7 bases fitting TRBD1. V trimming: 5 bases; J trimming: 5 bases; junction bases outside the gene matches: 9. Germline CDR1 and CDR2: SGHTA and FQGTGA. The CDR3 is 14 residues long. The CDR3 bases are TGTGCCAGCAGCCTCGACAGGGATTCCCACGAGCAGTACTTC. Protein product: CASSLDRDSHEQYF.

In its sample, this clonotype was seen a few times. CDR3 nucleotides: TGTGCCAGCAGCTTTACAGCGGGGGAGGGGTACGAGCAGTACTTC. Encoded protein: CASSFTAGEGYEQYF. The genes are TRBV7-2 and TRBJ2-7, with TRBD2 matching 8 bases. Germline V gives CDR1 SGHTA, CDR2 FQGNSA. Germline trimming cut 3 bases from V and 4 bases from J; bases unmatched to any gene: 8. This CDR3 is 15 amino acids long.

This clonotype was seen ten or more times. J is TRBJ2-1 and V is TRBV5-1; 9 bases line up with TRBD2. The germline V gene encodes CDR1 SGHRS and CDR2 YFSETQ. With 1 base clipped from V and 7 bases from J, the junction kept 6 bases outside the gene matches. CDR3 length: 15 amino acids. CDR3 DNA: TGCGCCAGCAGCTTGACAGCGGGAGGCCCAAATGAGCAGTTCTTC. Translation gives CASSLTAGGPNEQFF. Combining the CDR3 with reference TRBV5-1 and TRBJ2-1 gives the whole variable domain KAGVTQTPRYLIKTRGQQVTLSCSPISGHRSVSWYQQTPGQGLQFLFEYFSETQRNKGNFPGRFSGRQFSNSRSEMNVSTLELGDSALYLCASSLTAGGPNEQFFGPGTRLTVL.